The clone carrying this TCR beta chain was seen ten or more times. Its target is not known. Germline V lookup: CDR1 SGHNT, CDR2 YYREEE (reference sequence). This CDR3 contains 13 residues. V was clipped by 2 bases and J by 5 bases, with 8 bases between them. These data come from a study of T cell repertoires in cytomegalovirus infection. Study-wide context: Both CMV infection and a matching HLA type were indicated by public TCR beta signatures.

Study-wide findings and caveats: Clonotype analysis showed dominance of the ex vivo response by HLA-C-restricted CMV-specific TCR beta clonotypes.

TCRdb reanalysed the reads using MiXCR and keeps one entry per CDR3 protein. The data hold around 210,000 distinct CDR3 sequences, with 6.5% observed a single time. The source material was PBMCs. The receptor was isolated from a human donor in good health (CMV status not recorded). Some clones in this sample may be carry-over from other donors' samples. V gene TRBV5-4 combines with J gene TRBJ1-5; the D gene is possibly TRBD1 (6 bases). The CDR3 nucleotides are TGTGCCAGCAGCTTCGGGGGCTATCAGCCCCAGCATTTT. Its translation: CASSFGGYQPQHF.